This T cell receptor (beta chain) emerged from a study of T cells after yellow fever vaccination. The sample holds many counts of this clonotype. Each CDR3 protein gets one entry after TCRdb re-called the 5' RACE reads with MiXCR. The table shows about 300,000 distinct CDR3 sequences, with under 5% occurring only once. The CDR3 totals 14 residues. V lost 3 bases and J lost 8; bases outside the gene matches: 3. Germline-derived CDR1 and CDR2 are KGHSH and LQKENI. This clonotype originated in a man aged 18 to 29 who received the YFV17D yellow fever vaccine. This material consisted of PBMCs, taken 5 days after the yellow fever booster vaccination. The genes are TRBV18 and TRBJ2-7, with 14 bases aligning to TRBD2. The CDR3 nucleotides are TGTGCCAGCTCACCCGGGACTAGCGGGGGAAAGCAGTACGTC. Translating gives CASSPGTSGGKQYV.